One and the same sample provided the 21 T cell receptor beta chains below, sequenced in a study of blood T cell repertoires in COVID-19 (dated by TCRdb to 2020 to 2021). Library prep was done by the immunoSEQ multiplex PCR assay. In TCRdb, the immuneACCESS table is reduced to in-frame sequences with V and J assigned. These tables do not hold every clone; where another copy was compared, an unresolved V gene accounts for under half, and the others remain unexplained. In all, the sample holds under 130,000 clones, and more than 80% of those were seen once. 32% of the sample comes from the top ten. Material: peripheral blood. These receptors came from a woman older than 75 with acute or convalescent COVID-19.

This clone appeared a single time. CDR3 nucleotides: TGTGCCAGCAGGGAGGGAAATCGATATGGCTACACCTTC. Translation: CASREGNRYGYTF. The chain recombines TRBV6-5 with TRBJ1-2, with no clear D. Germline V gene lookup returns CDR1 MNHEY and CDR2 SVGAGI. The ends were cut back, 6 bases at V and 5 bases at J, with 13 bases in the middle. The CDR3 is 13 amino acids.

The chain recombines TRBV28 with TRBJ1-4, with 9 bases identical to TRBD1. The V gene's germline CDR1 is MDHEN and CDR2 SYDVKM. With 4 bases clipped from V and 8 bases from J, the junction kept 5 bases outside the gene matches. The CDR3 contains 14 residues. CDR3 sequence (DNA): TGTGCCAGCAGTTCCCGAGACAGGGGGGAAAAACTGTTTTTT. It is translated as CASSSRDRGEKLFF. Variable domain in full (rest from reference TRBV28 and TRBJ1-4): DVKVTQSSRYLVKRTGEKVFLECVQDMDHENMFWYRQDPGLGLRLIYFSYDVKMKEKGDIPEGYSVSREKKERFSLILESASTNQTSMYLCASSSRDRGEKLFFGSGTQLSVL.

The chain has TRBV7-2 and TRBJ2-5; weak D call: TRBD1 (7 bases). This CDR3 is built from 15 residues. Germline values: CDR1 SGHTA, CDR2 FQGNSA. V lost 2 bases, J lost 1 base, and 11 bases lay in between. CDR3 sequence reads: CASSLFRGVQETQYF. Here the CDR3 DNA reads TGTGCCAGCAGCTTATTCAGGGGGGTCCAAGAGACCCAGTACTTC.

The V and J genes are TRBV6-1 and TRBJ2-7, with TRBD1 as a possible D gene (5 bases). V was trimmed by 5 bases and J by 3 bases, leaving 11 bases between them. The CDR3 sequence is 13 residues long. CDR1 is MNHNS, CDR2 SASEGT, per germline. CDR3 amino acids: CASSRGLYYEQYF. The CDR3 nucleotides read TGTGCCAGCAGTAGGGGCCTCTACTACGAGCAGTACTTC.

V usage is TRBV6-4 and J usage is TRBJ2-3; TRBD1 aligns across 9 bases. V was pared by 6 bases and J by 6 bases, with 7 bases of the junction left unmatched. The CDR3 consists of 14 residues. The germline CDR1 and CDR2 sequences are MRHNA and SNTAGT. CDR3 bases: TGTGCCAGCAGCCCCAGGACAGGGGTGGATACGCAGTATTTT. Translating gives CASSPRTGVDTQYF.

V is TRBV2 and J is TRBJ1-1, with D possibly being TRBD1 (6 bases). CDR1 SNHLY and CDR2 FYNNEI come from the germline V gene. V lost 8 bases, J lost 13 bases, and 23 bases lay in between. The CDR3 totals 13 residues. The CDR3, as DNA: TGTGCCAGCGTAGGGACAACCGGGCGTGGTGGTTTCTTT. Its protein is CASVGTTGRGGFF.

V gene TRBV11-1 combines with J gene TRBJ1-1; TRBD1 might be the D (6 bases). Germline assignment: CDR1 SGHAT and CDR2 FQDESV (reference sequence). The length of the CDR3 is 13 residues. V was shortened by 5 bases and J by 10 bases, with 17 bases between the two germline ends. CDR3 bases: TGTGCCAGCAGCCCAACCGGGACAAAGGGAGCTTTCTTT. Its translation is CASSPTGTKGAFF.

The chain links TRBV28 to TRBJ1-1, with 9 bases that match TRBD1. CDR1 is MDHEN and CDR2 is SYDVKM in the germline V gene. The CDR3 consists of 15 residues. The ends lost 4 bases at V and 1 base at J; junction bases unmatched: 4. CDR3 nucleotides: TGTGCCAGCAGTTCTCTGGGACAGGGGAACACTGAAGCTTTCTTT. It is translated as CASSSLGQGNTEAFF.

The CDR3 sequence is CASSTTTYFSSGGSYEQYF. In DNA form, the CDR3 reads TGTGCCAGCAGCACCACAACTTACTTTTCTAGCGGGGGCTCCTACGAGCAGTACTTC. The V gene is TRBV13, the J gene TRBJ2-7, with 10 bases lining up with TRBD2. Germline-derived CDR1 and CDR2 are PRHDT and FYEKMQ (reference sequence). The CDR3 consists of 19 residues. After removal of 5 bases from V and 0 bases from J, the junction contained 16 bases not matched to a gene. The entire variable domain, with the rest obtained from reference TRBV13 and TRBJ2-7, is as follows: AAGVIQSPRHLIKEKRETATLKCYPIPRHDTVYWYQQGPGQDPQFLISFYEKMQSDKGSIPDRFSAQQFSDYHSELNMSSLELGDSALYFCASSTTTYFSSGGSYEQYFGPGTRLTVT.

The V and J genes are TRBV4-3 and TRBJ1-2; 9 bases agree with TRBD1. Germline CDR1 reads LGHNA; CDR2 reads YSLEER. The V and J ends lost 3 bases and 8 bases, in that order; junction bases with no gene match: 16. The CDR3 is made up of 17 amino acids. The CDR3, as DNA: TGCGCCAGCAGCCAGGGGGCGAGCTTGGGACAGGGATACGGCTACACCTTC. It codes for CASSQGASLGQGYGYTF.

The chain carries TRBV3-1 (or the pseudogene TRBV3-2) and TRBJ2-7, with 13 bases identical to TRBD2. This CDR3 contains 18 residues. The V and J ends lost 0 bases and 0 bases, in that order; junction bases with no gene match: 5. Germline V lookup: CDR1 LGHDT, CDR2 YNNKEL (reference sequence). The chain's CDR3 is CASSQEGTSGASSYEQYF. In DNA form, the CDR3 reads TGTGCCAGCAGCCAAGAGGGGACTAGCGGGGCCTCCTCCTACGAGCAGTACTTC.

CDR3 nucleotide sequence: TGCGCCAGCAGACAGGGGAGCGGCTATGGCTACACCTTC. Its translation: CASRQGSGYGYTF. This chain uses TRBV5-1 with TRBJ1-2, with 7 positions matching TRBD1. CDR3 length: 13 residues. The germline V gene encodes CDR1 SGHRS and CDR2 YFSETQ. V shed 5 bases, J shed 4 bases, and the junction held 5 bases outside the gene matches. Full variable domain (outside the CDR3, taken from reference TRBV5-1 and TRBJ1-2): KAGVTQTPRYLIKTRGQQVTLSCSPISGHRSVSWYQQTPGQGLQFLFEYFSETQRNKGNFPGRFSGRQFSNSRSEMNVSTLELGDSALYLCASRQGSGYGYTFGSGTRLTVV.

CDR3 protein: CASSLRGGGGETQYF. CDR3 DNA: TGTGCCAGCAGCCTCCGAGGGGGAGGGGGAGAGACCCAGTACTTC. The rearrangement uses TRBV7-6 and TRBJ2-5; a weak D match, TRBD2 (7 bases). Germline CDR1 reads SGHVS; CDR2 reads FNYEAQ. This CDR3 spans 15 amino acids. The V end was cut by 5 bases, the J end by 4 bases, with 17 bases between. Full variable domain (missing parts from reference TRBV7-6 and TRBJ2-5): GAGVSQSPRYKVTKRGQDVALRCDPISGHVSLYWYRQALGQGPEFLTYFNYEAQQDKSGLPNDRFSAERPEGSISTLTIQRTEQRDSAMYRCASSLRGGGGETQYFGPGTRLLVL.

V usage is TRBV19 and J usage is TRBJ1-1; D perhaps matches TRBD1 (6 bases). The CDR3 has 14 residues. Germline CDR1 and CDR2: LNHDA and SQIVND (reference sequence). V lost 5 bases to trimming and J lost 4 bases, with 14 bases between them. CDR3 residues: CASSPRGGGTEAFF. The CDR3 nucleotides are TGTGCCAGTAGTCCAAGGGGAGGGGGCACTGAAGCTTTCTTT.

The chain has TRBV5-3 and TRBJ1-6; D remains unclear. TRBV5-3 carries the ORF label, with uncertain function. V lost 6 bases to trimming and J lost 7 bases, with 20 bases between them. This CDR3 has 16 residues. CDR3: CARKSRGRQENSPLHF. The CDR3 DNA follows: TGTGCCAGAAAGAGTAGAGGGCGGCAGGAAAATTCACCCCTCCACTTT.

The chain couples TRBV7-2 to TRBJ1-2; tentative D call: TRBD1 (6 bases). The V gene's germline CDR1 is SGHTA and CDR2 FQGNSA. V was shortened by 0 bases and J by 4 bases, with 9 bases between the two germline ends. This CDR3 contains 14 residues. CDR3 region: CASSLAPTGYGYTF. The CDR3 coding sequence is TGTGCCAGCAGCTTAGCGCCGACAGGCTATGGCTACACCTTC.

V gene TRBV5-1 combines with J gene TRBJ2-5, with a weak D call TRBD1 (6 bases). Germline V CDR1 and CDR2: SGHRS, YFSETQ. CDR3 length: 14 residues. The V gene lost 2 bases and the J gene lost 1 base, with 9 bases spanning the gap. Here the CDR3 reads CASSFTGSQETQYF. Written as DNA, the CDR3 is TGCGCCAGCAGCTTCACAGGGTCCCAAGAGACCCAGTACTTC. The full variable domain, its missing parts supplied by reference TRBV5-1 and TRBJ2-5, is KAGVTQTPRYLIKTRGQQVTLSCSPISGHRSVSWYQQTPGQGLQFLFEYFSETQRNKGNFPGRFSGRQFSNSRSEMNVSTLELGDSALYLCASSFTGSQETQYFGPGTRLLVL.

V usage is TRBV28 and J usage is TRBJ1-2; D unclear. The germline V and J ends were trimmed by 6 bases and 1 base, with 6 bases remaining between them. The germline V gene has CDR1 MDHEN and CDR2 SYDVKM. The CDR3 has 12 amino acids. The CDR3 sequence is CASSGINYGYTF. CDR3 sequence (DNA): TGTGCCAGCAGCGGGATTAACTATGGCTACACCTTC.

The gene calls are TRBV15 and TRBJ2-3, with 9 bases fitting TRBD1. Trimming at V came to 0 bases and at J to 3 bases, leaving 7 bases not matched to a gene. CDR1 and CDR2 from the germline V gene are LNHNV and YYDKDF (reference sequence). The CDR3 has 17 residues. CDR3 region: CATSRDPPGQGTDTQYF. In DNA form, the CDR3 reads TGTGCCACCAGCAGAGACCCCCCGGGACAGGGAACAGATACGCAGTATTTT.

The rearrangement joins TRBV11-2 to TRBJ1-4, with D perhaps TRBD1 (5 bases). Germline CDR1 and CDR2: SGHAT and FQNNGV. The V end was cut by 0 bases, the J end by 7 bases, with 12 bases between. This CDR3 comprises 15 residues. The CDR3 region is CASSLEGGVSEKLFF. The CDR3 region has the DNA TGTGCCAGCAGCTTAGAGGGAGGGGTTAGTGAAAAACTGTTTTTT.

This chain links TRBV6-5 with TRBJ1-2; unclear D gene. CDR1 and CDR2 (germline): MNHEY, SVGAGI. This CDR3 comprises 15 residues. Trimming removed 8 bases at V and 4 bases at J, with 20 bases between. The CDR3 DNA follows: TGTGCCAGCGAGACCCATCACAAACGGGTCTATGGCTACACCTTC. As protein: CASETHHKRVYGYTF.